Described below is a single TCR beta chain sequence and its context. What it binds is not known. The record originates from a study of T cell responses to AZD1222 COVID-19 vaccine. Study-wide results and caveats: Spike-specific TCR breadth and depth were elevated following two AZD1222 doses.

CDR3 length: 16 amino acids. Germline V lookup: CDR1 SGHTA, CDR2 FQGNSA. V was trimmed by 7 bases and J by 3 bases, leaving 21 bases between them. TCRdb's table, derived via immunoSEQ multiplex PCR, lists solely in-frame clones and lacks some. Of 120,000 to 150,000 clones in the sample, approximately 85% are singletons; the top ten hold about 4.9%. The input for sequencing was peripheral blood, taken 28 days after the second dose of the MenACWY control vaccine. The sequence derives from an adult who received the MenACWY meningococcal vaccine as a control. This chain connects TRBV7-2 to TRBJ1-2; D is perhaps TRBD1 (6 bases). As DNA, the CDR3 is TGTGCCAGCACCCTATACGGGGGGCAAGGATACTATGGCTACACCTTC. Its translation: CASTLYGGQGYYGYTF.